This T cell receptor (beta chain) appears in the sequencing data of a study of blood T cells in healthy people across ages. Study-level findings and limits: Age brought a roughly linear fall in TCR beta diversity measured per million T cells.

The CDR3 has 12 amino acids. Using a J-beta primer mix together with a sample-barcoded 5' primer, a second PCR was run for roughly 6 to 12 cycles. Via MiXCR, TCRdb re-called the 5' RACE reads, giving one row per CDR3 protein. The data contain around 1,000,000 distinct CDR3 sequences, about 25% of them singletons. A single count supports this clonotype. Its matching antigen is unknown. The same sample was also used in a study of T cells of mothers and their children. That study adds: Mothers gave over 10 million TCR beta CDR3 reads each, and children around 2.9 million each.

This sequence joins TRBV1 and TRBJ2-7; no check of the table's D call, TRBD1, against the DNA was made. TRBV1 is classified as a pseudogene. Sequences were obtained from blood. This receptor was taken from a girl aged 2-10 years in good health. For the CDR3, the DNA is TGCACCAGGGGACAGGAGACTACGAAGCAGTACTTC. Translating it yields CTRGQETTKQYF.